The present entry profiles one T cell receptor beta chain with its context. Its antigen is not identified. The CDR3 runs to 14 residues. J was trimmed by 1 base and V by 5 bases; bases with no gene match: 2. From germline, CDR1 is SGDLS and CDR2 YYNGEE. The data stem from a study of cytomegalovirus exposure and HLA in healthy donors. Study-wide results and limits: Presence/absence analyses supposed approximately even sequencing depth among donors. TCR beta V segments were, for the most part, productive about 87% or about 30% of the time in an earlier analysis.

The PCR ran on 60 Vbeta and 13 Jbeta primers. The protocol was immunoSEQ multiplex PCR, while the TCRdb copy is restricted to in-frame clones and leaves out a portion. The data include roughly 120,000 clones; the top ten clones carry 2% to 2.5%. The genes are TRBV9 and TRBJ2-1; 8 bases map to TRBD2. The sample was PBMCs. The sequence was collected from a man aged 40-55 years in good health and CMV-seronegative. As DNA, the CDR3 is TGTGCCAGCAGTAGCGGGATATCCTACAATGAGCAGTTCTTC. This codes for CASSSGISYNEQFF. Based on the CDR3 plus reference TRBV9 and TRBJ2-1, the full variable domain is DSGVTQTPKHLITATGQRVTLRCSPRSGDLSVYWYQQSLDQGLQFLIQYYNGEERAKGNILERFSAQQFPDLHSELNLSSLELGDSALYFCASSSGISYNEQFFGPGTRLTVL.